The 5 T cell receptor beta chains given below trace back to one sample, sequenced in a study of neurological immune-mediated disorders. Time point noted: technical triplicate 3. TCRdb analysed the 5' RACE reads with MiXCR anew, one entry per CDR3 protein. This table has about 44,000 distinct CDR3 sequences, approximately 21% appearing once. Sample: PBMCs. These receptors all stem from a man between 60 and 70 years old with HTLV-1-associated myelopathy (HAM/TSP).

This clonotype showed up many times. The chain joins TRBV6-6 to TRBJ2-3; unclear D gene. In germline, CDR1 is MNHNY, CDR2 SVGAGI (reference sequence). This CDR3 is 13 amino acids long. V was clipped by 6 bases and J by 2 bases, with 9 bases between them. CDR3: CASRKDHTDTQYF. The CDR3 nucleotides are TGTGCCAGCAGAAAGGACCACACAGATACGCAGTATTTT.

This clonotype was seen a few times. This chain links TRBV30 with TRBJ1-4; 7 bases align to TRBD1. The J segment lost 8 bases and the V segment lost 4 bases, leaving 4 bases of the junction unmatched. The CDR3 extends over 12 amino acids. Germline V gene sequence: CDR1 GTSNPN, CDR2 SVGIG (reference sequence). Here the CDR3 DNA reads TGTGCCTGGAACAGGGGCGGCGAAAAACTGTTTTTT. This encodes CAWNRGGEKLFF.

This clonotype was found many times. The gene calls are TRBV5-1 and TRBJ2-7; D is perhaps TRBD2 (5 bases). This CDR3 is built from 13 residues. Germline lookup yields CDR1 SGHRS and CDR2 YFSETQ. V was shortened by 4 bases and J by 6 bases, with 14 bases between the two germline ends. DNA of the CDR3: TGCGCCAGCAGCAGGCTAGCTAACTCCGAGCAGTACTTC. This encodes CASSRLANSEQYF.

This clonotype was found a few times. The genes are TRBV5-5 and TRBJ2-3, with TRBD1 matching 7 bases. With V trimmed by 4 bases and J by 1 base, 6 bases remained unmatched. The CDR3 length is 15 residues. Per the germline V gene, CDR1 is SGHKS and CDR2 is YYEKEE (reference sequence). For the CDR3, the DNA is TGTGCCAGCAGCACCCGGGACAGACGCACAGATACGCAGTATTTT. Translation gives CASSTRDRRTDTQYF.

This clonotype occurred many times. The CDR3 sequence is CAISESRGGEAFF. CDR3 coding DNA: TGTGCCATCAGTGAGTCGAGGGGGGGAGAAGCTTTCTTT. This chain joins TRBV10-3 and TRBJ1-1; D is perhaps TRBD1 (6 bases). The CDR3 consists of 13 residues. CDR1 ENHRY and CDR2 SYGVKD come from the germline V gene. Trimming removed 0 bases at V and 8 bases at J, with 10 bases between.